A single sample is the source of the 7 T cell receptor beta chains below, sequenced in a study of IL-32 and malignant T cell survival in cutaneous lymphoma. The blood samples were from patients with Sezary syndrome, a leukemic cutaneous T cell lymphoma. Profiled with immunoSEQ multiplex PCR; TCRdb holds only in-frame clones, not every one. Of 700 to 1,000 clones in the sample, approximately 84% were seen once. Sequenced here: blood, sampled on day 0. Receptors originate from a human donor with cutaneous T cell lymphoma.

This clone was picked up a small number of times. V and J are TRBV4-1 and TRBJ2-7; D possibly matches TRBD1 or TRBD2 (5 bases each). The CDR3 runs to 15 residues. Germline CDR1 MGHRA, CDR2 YSYEKL. V was shortened by 0 bases and J by 2 bases, with 11 bases between the two germline ends. The CDR3 DNA reads TGCGCCAGCAGCCAAGATCTCCCGGGGCCCTACGAGCAGTACTTC. The encoded protein is CASSQDLPGPYEQYF.

This clone appeared a single time. This chain links TRBV7-3 with TRBJ2-1; the D gene is possibly TRBD2 (6 bases). CDR1 and CDR2 (germline): SGHTA, FQGTGA. V was pared by 5 bases and J by 8 bases, with 13 bases between. The CDR3 runs 13 residues. The CDR3 nucleotides read TGTGCCAGCAGCCCGGGGCGGGGCTATGAGCAGTTCTTC. Residues: CASSPGRGYEQFF.

The chain uses TRBV19 and TRBJ1-2, with D uncertain. The CDR3 sequence is 13 residues long. The ends were cut back, 4 bases at V and 8 bases at J, with 14 bases in the middle. The germline V gene has CDR1 LNHDA and CDR2 SQIVND (reference sequence). The CDR3 nucleotides read TGTGCCAGTAGTAAATACTCAACAAGCGGCTACACCTTC. Protein sequence: CASSKYSTSGYTF. Drawing the rest from reference TRBV19 and TRBJ1-2, the complete variable domain is DGGITQSPKYLFRKEGQNVTLSCEQNLNHDAMYWYRQDPGQGLRLIYYSQIVNDFQKGDIAEGYSVSREKKESFPLTVTSAQKNPTAFYLCASSKYSTSGYTFGSGTRLTVV.

V gene TRBV6-1 combines with J gene TRBJ2-1; a weak D match, TRBD1 (6 bases). CDR3 length: 15 amino acids. Trimming took 7 bases from V and 3 from J, leaving 16 bases between them. Germline CDR1 is MNHNS and CDR2 is SASEGT. This chain's CDR3 is CASIPQGTLYNEQFF. CDR3 coding DNA: TGTGCCAGCATTCCCCAGGGGACCCTCTACAATGAGCAGTTCTTC.

The chain is built from TRBV20-1 and TRBJ1-1, with D hard to call. There are 11 residues in the CDR3. Trimming removed 5 bases from V and 12 bases from J, with 16 bases in between. Germline CDR1 reads DFQATT; CDR2 reads SNEGSKA (reference sequence). This CDR3 is CSAEGGVLTFF. The DNA for the CDR3 is TGCAGTGCTGAAGGAGGAGTGCTTACTTTCTTT.

This clone was counted only a few times. The J gene is TRBJ2-2, the V gene TRBV9; D gene ambiguous. This CDR3 contains 15 residues. V lost 0 bases, J lost 5 bases, and 11 bases lay in between. From germline, CDR1 is SGDLS and CDR2 YYNGEE. The CDR3 loop reads CASSVAAGDTGELFF. CDR3 DNA: TGTGCCAGCAGCGTAGCCGCAGGCGATACCGGGGAGCTGTTTTTT.

This clone was detected only a few times. The J gene is TRBJ2-1, the V gene TRBV19; D possibly corresponds to TRBD2 (5 bases). The V and J ends lost 10 bases and 10 bases respectively, with 17 bases between them. The V gene's germline CDR1 is LNHDA and CDR2 SQIVND (reference sequence). This CDR3 is built from 12 residues. The CDR3 nucleotides read TGTGCCACCGCTTTCCGGGAACGAGAGCAGTTCTTC. As protein: CATAFREREQFF.